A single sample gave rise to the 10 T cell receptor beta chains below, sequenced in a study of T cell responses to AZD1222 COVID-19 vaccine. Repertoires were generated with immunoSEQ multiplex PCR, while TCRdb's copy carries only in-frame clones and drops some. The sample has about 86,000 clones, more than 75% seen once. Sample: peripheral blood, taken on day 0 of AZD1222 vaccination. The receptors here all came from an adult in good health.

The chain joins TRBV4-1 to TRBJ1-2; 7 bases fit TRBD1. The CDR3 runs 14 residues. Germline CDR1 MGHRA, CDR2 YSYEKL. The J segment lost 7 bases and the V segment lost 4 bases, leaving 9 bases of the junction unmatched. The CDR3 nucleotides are TGCGCCAGCAGCCGAAGGGAACAGGGGCCTGGCTACACCTTC. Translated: CASSRREQGPGYTF.

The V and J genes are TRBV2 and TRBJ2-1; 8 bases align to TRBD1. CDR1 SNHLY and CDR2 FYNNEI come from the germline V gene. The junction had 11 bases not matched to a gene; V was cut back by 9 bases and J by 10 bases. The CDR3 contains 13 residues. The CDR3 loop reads CARQGAAGREQFF. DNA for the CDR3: TGTGCCAGGCAGGGGGCGGCCGGAAGAGAGCAGTTCTTC.

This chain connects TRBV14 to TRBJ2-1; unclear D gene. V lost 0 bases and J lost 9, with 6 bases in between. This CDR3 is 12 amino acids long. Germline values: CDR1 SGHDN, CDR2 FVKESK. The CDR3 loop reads CASSQETAEQFF. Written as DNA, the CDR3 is TGTGCCAGCAGCCAAGAGACGGCTGAGCAGTTCTTC.

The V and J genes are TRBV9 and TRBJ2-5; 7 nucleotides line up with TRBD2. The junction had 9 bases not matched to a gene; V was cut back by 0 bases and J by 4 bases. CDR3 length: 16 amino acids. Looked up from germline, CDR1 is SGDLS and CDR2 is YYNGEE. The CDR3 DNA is TGTGCCAGCAGCGTAGACGGCTTCGCGGGAGCAGAGACCCAGTACTTC. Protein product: CASSVDGFAGAETQYF. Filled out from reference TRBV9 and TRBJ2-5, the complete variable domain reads DSGVTQTPKHLITATGQRVTLRCSPRSGDLSVYWYQQSLDQGLQFLIQYYNGEERAKGNILERFSAQQFPDLHSELNLSSLELGDSALYFCASSVDGFAGAETQYFGPGTRLLVL.

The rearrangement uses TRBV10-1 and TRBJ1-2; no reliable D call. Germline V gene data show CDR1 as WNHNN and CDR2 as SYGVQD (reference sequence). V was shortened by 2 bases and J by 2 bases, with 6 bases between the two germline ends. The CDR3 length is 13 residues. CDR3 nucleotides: TGCGCCAGCAGTGAGCAGCGCAACTATGGCTACACCTTC. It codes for CASSEQRNYGYTF.

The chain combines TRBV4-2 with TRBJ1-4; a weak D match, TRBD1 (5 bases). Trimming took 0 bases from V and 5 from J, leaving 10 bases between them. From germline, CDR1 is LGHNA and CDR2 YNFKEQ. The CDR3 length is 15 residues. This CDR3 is CASSQDFWGNEKLFF. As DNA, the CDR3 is TGTGCCAGCAGCCAAGATTTTTGGGGCAATGAAAAACTGTTTTTT.

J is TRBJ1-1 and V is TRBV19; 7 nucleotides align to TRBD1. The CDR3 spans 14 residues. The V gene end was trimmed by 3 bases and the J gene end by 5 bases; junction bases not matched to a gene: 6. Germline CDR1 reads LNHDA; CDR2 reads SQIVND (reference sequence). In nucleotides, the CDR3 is TGTGCCAGTAGTATTCAGGGGGTTCTAACTGAAGCTTTCTTT. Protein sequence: CASSIQGVLTEAFF. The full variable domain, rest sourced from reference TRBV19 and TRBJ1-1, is DGGITQSPKYLFRKEGQNVTLSCEQNLNHDAMYWYRQDPGQGLRLIYYSQIVNDFQKGDIAEGYSVSREKKESFPLTVTSAQKNPTAFYLCASSIQGVLTEAFFGQGTRLTVV.

CDR3 sequence (DNA): TGTGCCAGCAGAGGGACGAGCACAGATACGCAGTATTTT. It specifies CASRGTSTDTQYF. The chain carries TRBV28 and TRBJ2-3, with D perhaps matching TRBD1 or TRBD2 (5 bases each). CDR3 length equals 13 residues. The V end was cut by 6 bases, the J end by 0 bases, with 7 bases between. CDR1 is MDHEN, CDR2 SYDVKM, per germline.

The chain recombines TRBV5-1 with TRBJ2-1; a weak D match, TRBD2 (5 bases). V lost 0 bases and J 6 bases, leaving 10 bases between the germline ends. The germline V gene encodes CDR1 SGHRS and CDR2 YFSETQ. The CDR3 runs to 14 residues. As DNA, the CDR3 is TGCGCCAGCAGCTTGGGAGGGCAAATCAATGAGCAGTTCTTC. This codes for CASSLGGQINEQFF.

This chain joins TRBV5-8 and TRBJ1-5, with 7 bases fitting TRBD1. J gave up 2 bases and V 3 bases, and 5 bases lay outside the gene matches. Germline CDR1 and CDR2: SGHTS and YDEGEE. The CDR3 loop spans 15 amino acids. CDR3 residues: CASSWTGQGNQPQHF. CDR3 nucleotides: TGTGCCAGCAGCTGGACAGGTCAGGGCAATCAGCCCCAGCATTTT.